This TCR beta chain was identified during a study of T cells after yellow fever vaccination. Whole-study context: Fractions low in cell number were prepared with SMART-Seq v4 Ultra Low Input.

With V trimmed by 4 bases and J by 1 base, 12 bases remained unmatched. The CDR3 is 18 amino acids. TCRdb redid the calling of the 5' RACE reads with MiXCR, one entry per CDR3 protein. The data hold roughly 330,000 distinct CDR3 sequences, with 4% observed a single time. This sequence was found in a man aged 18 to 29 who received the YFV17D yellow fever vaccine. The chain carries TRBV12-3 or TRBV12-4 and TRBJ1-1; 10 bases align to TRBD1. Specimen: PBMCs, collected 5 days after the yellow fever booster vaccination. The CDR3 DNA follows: TGTGCCAGCAGTTCTAGGGGACAGGGGCGATACCCGAACACTGAAGCTTTCTTT. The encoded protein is CASSSRGQGRYPNTEAFF.